The 24 T cell receptor beta chains below were found in one sample sequenced in a study of ipilimumab plus nivolumab after autologous stem cell transplantation. The data were produced by immunoSEQ multiplex PCR, yet TCRdb's version contains in-frame clones alone and is incomplete. The table has around 84,000 clones, 83% seen once. The sample consisted of PBMCs, taken in a trial of ipilimumab plus nivolumab as post-transplant consolidation. These receptors came from a male donor with diffuse large B-cell lymphoma.

V usage is TRBV7-9 and J usage is TRBJ2-1, with a possible D match to TRBD2 (6 bases). This CDR3 is built from 15 residues. V lost 5 bases to trimming and J lost 6 bases, with 17 bases between them. Per germline, CDR1 SEHNR and CDR2 FQNEAQ (reference sequence). The CDR3 DNA reads as TGTGCCAGCAGCCCAGGGCCTAGCGCGGCCAATGAGCAGTTCTTC. This gives the protein CASSPGPSAANEQFF.

The chain couples TRBV2 to TRBJ1-1; D is uncertain. This CDR3 spans 13 amino acids. Trimming shortened V by 6 bases and J by 0 bases, and 8 bases separated the two germline ends. CDR1 is SNHLY, CDR2 FYNNEI, per germline. CDR3 region: CASRTLMNTEAFF. The CDR3 DNA sequence: TGTGCCAGCAGGACACTGATGAACACTGAAGCTTTCTTT. Full variable domain (remainder filled in from reference TRBV2 and TRBJ1-1): EPEVTQTPSHQVTQMGQEVILRCVPISNHLYFYWYRQILGQKVEFLVSFYNNEISEKSEIFDDQFSVERPDGSNFTLKIRSTKLEDSAMYFCASRTLMNTEAFFGQGTRLTVV.

J is TRBJ2-5 and V is TRBV9; the match to TRBD2 covers 12 bases. The J segment lost 6 bases and the V segment lost 0 bases, leaving 3 bases of the junction unmatched. This CDR3 comprises 15 residues. Germline assignment: CDR1 SGDLS and CDR2 YYNGEE. CDR3 bases: TGTGCCAGCAGCGTAGGACTAGCGGGGGCGAAGACCCAGTACTTC. Protein sequence: CASSVGLAGAKTQYF.

The V and J genes are TRBV19 and TRBJ2-3; the D gene is possibly TRBD1 (6 bases). CDR1 is LNHDA, CDR2 SQIVND, per germline (reference sequence). The CDR3 spans 15 residues. V was cut by 4 bases and J by 2 bases, with 13 bases left in between. The CDR3 nucleotides read TGTGCCAGTAGTAGCACAGGGATGATCACAGATACGCAGTATTTT. Residues: CASSSTGMITDTQYF.

The chain recombines TRBV5-6 with TRBJ1-2; maybe TRBD1 (6 bases). Germline V gives CDR1 SGHDT, CDR2 YYEEEE. Trimming stripped 2 bases from V and 7 bases from J, with 15 bases between. The CDR3 has 14 residues. The CDR3 is CASSFLRGAGGYTF. The CDR3 DNA is TGTGCCAGCAGCTTTCTTCGGGGGGCAGGTGGCTACACCTTC.

DNA of the CDR3: TGTGCCAGCAGTCTTGACAGGGACGAGACCCAGTACTTC. This encodes CASSLDRDETQYF. The chain joins TRBV9 to TRBJ2-5; 7 bases fit TRBD1. The trim removed 5 bases at V and 5 bases at J, leaving 6 bases unmatched. There are 13 residues in the CDR3. Per the germline V gene, CDR1 is SGDLS and CDR2 is YYNGEE.

This clone was detected only once. This chain uses TRBV5-1 with TRBJ1-4; 7 bases line up with TRBD1. The CDR3 is 16 residues long. J was trimmed by 2 bases and V by 2 bases; bases with no gene match: 6. The V gene's germline CDR1 is SGHRS and CDR2 YFSETQ. The CDR3 sequence: CASSLPTGATNEKLFF. CDR3 bases: TGCGCCAGCAGCTTACCCACAGGGGCTACTAATGAAAAACTGTTTTTT.

A remark on this clone: Other DNA sequences from this sample encode an identical CDR3 as well. This sequence joins TRBV15 and TRBJ2-7; the D call may be TRBD1 or TRBD2 (5 bases each). The V gene's germline CDR1 is LNHNV and CDR2 YYDKDF (reference sequence). Deletions cut 2 bases from V and 2 bases from J, with 7 bases between. The CDR3 runs to 13 residues. CDR3 DNA: TGTGCCACCAGCAGAAGGGGAGCCTACGAGCAGTACTTC. As protein: CATSRRGAYEQYF.

The genes are TRBV19 and TRBJ2-5; 7 bases map to TRBD2. This CDR3 has 14 amino acids. V was pared by 4 bases and J by 6 bases, with 8 bases of the junction left unmatched. Germline V gene lookup returns CDR1 LNHDA and CDR2 SQIVND (reference sequence). The CDR3, as DNA: TGTGCCAGTAGTAAGATTGGCGGGGGTAAGACCCAGTACTTC. Translation gives CASSKIGGGKTQYF. Full variable domain (missing parts from reference TRBV19 and TRBJ2-5): DGGITQSPKYLFRKEGQNVTLSCEQNLNHDAMYWYRQDPGQGLRLIYYSQIVNDFQKGDIAEGYSVSREKKESFPLTVTSAQKNPTAFYLCASSKIGGGKTQYFGPGTRLLVL.

The chain joins TRBV18 to TRBJ2-1; 7 bases map to TRBD2. With 5 bases clipped from V and 4 bases from J, the junction kept 5 bases outside the gene matches. This CDR3 has 14 amino acids. The V gene's germline CDR1 is KGHSH and CDR2 LQKENI. The CDR3 loop reads CASSLLARYNEQFF. The CDR3 DNA reads TGTGCCAGCTCATTACTAGCGCGGTACAATGAGCAGTTCTTC.

The chain joins TRBV6-5 to TRBJ2-7; D gene uncertain. V lost 0 bases and J lost 0, with 12 bases in between. Per the germline V gene, CDR1 is MNHEY and CDR2 is SVGAGI. This CDR3 has 16 residues. The CDR3 sequence is CASSYSSPSSSYEQYF. The CDR3 DNA reads TGTGCCAGCAGTTACTCTTCCCCGTCCAGCTCCTACGAGCAGTACTTC.

As concerns this clone: The same CDR3 also results from other DNA sequences found in this sample. The chain employs TRBV5-1 and TRBJ2-3; D remains ambiguous. Trimming removed 2 bases from V and 6 bases from J, with 4 bases in between. Germline values: CDR1 SGHRS, CDR2 YFSETQ. The CDR3 is made up of 11 amino acids. The CDR3 nucleotides read TGCGCCAGCAGCTTAGGGGATACGCAGTATTTT. This translates into CASSLGDTQYF. The variable domain in full, with the rest retrieved from reference TRBV5-1 and TRBJ2-3, is KAGVTQTPRYLIKTRGQQVTLSCSPISGHRSVSWYQQTPGQGLQFLFEYFSETQRNKGNFPGRFSGRQFSNSRSEMNVSTLELGDSALYLCASSLGDTQYFGPGTRLTVL.

The J gene is TRBJ2-1, the V gene TRBV19; possibly TRBD2 for D (5 bases). Trimming left V 4 bases short and J 7 bases short, with 14 bases between. CDR1 is LNHDA and CDR2 is SQIVND in the germline V gene (reference sequence). The CDR3 has 14 residues. CDR3 sequence reads: CASSTTSIKNEQFF. Written as DNA, the CDR3 is TGTGCCAGTAGTACAACTAGTATCAAAAATGAGCAGTTCTTC.

The V gene is TRBV5-8, the J gene TRBJ1-2; 7 nucleotides agree with TRBD1. Germline CDR1 reads SGHTS; CDR2 reads YDEGEE. With V trimmed by 1 base and J by 2 bases, 11 bases remained unmatched. This CDR3 comprises 17 residues. CDR3 nucleotide sequence: TGTGCCAGCAGCTTGTCTTCGGGGCAGGGGGGGAACTATGGCTACACCTTC. Protein sequence: CASSLSSGQGGNYGYTF.

The chain employs TRBV4-3 and TRBJ1-1; D is perhaps TRBD1 (5 bases). V lost 1 base and J 1 base, leaving 16 bases between the germline ends. The CDR3 contains 17 residues. CDR1 and CDR2 from the germline V gene are LGHNA and YSLEER. The CDR3 region is CASSQAGGGGTNTEAFF. In nucleotides, the CDR3 is TGCGCCAGCAGCCAAGCGGGGGGAGGAGGGACGAACACTGAAGCTTTCTTT.

The chain uses TRBV10-1 and TRBJ1-4; perhaps TRBD1 as D (5 bases). The germline V gene encodes CDR1 WNHNN and CDR2 SYGVQD (reference sequence). Trimming removed 4 bases at V and 8 bases at J, with 14 bases between. The CDR3 contains 14 residues. The CDR3 nucleotides are TGCGCCAGCAGTGCCGGGACCTTAGGCGAAAAACTGTTTTTT. Translation gives CASSAGTLGEKLFF.

The V and J genes are TRBV21-1 and TRBJ2-5; the table's TRBD1 call for D was not verified on the DNA. TRBV21-1 is deemed a pseudogene. The CDR3 length is 15 residues. DNA for the CDR3: TGTGCCAGCAGCAAAGTCGGCAGGTGCCAAGAGACCCAGTACTTC. Amino acids: CASSKVGRCQETQYF.

V is TRBV15 and J is TRBJ2-7; perhaps TRBD2 as D (6 bases). The CDR3 spans 16 residues. Trimming stripped 8 bases from V and 7 bases from J, with 27 bases between. Germline V gene sequence: CDR1 LNHNV, CDR2 YYDKDF (reference sequence). CDR3 DNA sequence: TGTGCCACCGGGCCGGGGCGCGGAGCCCCCGGGGGAGAGCAGTACTTC. Amino acid sequence: CATGPGRGAPGGEQYF. Combining the CDR3 with reference TRBV15 and TRBJ2-7 gives the whole variable domain DAMVIQNPRYQVTQFGKPVTLSCSQTLNHNVMYWYQQKSSQAPKLLFHYYDKDFNNEADTPDNFQSRRPNTSFCFLDIRSPGLGDTAMYLCATGPGRGAPGGEQYFGPGTRLTVT.

The chain combines TRBV6-4 with TRBJ1-2; 7 positions match TRBD1. Germline trimming cut 6 bases from V and 8 bases from J; bases unmatched to any gene: 12. Per the germline V gene, CDR1 is MRHNA and CDR2 is SNTAGT. The CDR3 has 14 amino acids. The CDR3 DNA reads as TGTGCCAGCAGCCCCAGCGGCAGGGGGGAAGGCTACACCTTC. This translates into CASSPSGRGEGYTF.

This chain uses TRBV5-6 with TRBJ2-5, with D unclear. CDR3 length equals 14 residues. Germline V gene sequence: CDR1 SGHDT, CDR2 YYEEEE. V gave up 0 bases and J gave up 5 bases, with 11 bases separating them. The CDR3 sequence is CASSLVNLGETQYF. Written as DNA, the CDR3 is TGTGCCAGCAGCTTGGTTAACCTCGGGGAGACCCAGTACTTC.

This chain connects TRBV5-1 to TRBJ2-3, with D possibly being TRBD2 (7 bases). CDR3 length: 13 amino acids. Germline V gives CDR1 SGHRS, CDR2 YFSETQ. Trimming removed 6 bases from V and 7 bases from J, with 15 bases in between. CDR3 nucleotide sequence: TGCGCCAGCAAGGGGGGGCGACGGAATACGCAGTATTTT. It specifies CASKGGRRNTQYF.

The V gene is TRBV7-9, the J gene TRBJ1-1, with D unresolved. CDR1 and CDR2 (germline): SEHNR, FQNEAQ (reference sequence). Trimming left V 2 bases short and J 0 bases short, with 10 bases between. The length of the CDR3 is 15 residues. The CDR3 here is CASSLYTNMNTEAFF. The CDR3 DNA sequence: TGTGCCAGCAGCTTATACACGAATATGAACACTGAAGCTTTCTTT.

The J gene is TRBJ1-5, the V gene TRBV5-8; D unclear. The CDR3 sequence is 13 residues long. CDR1 is SGHTS and CDR2 is YDEGEE in the germline V gene. The V end lost 2 bases, the J end lost 3 bases, and 6 bases lay between the germline ends. The CDR3 nucleotides are TGTGCCAGCAGCTTAGGTCCCAATCAGCCCCAGCATTTT. It specifies CASSLGPNQPQHF.

The chain combines TRBV29-1 with TRBJ1-2; D uncertain. Trimming left V 4 bases short and J 6 bases short, with 9 bases between. The germline V gene encodes CDR1 SQVTM and CDR2 ANQGSEA. The CDR3 is 11 residues long. CDR3 DNA sequence: TGCAGCGTTGGAGGGAGGGATGGCTACACCTTC. This gives the protein CSVGGRDGYTF.